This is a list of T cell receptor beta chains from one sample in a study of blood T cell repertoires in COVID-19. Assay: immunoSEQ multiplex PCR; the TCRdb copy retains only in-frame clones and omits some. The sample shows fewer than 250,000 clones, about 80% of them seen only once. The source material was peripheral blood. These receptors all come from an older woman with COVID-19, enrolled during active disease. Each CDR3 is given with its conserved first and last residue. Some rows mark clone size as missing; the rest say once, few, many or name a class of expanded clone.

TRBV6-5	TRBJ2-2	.	CASSYWQGAAGELFF
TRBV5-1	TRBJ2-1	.	CASRGTDTYNEQFF
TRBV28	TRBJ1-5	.	CASSPSTQNQPQHF
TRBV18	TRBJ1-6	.	CASSTGDRRNSPLHF
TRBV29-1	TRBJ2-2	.	CSARSMADTGELFF
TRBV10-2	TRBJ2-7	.	CASPPGGEQYF
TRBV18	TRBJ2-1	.	CASSPGGGNEQFF
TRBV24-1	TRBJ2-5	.	CATSAGTGVKETQYF
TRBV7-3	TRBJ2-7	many	CASSPGPREGIYEQYF
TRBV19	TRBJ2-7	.	CASSIRASGLSRREQYF
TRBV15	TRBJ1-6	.	CATSRAGTRNSPLHF
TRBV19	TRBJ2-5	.	CASSISRNVETQYF
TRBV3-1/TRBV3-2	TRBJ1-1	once	CASSQDGGSTEAFF
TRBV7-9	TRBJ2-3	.	CASLLTDTQYF
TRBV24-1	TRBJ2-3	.	CATSDPRQSTDTQYF
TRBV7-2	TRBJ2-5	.	CASSLAGQQETQYF
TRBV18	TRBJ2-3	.	CASSIKTGANTQYF
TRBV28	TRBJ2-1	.	CASSSLAGGGMNEQFF
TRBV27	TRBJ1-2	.	CASSSRQGGPNYGYTF
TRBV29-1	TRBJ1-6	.	CSVLTGAGSPLHF
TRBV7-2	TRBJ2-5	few	CASSSGGAGETQYF
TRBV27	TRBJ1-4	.	CASSLGPGEKLFF
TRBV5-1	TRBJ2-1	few	CASSRGLAQGEQFF
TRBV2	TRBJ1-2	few	CAGGLDYGYTF
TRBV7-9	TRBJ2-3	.	CASSFLSGGAGDTQYF
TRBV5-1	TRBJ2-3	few	CASSIGQGATDTQYF
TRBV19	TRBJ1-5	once	CASSPGGSNQPQHF
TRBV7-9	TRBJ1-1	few	CASSLNPQGLAFF
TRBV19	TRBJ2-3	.	CASSNPGRTDTQYF
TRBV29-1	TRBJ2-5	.	CSVAATGRPQETQYF
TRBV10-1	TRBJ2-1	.	CASSEVGGLRFF
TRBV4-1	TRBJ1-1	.	CASSQDPAGPNTEAFF
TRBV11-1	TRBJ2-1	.	CASSLWTTSNEQFF
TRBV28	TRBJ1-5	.	CATGTGSNQPQHF
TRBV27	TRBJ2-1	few	CASRGLAGVHEQFF
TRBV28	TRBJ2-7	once	CASSLGAPGYEQYF
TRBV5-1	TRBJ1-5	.	CASSLAGGSNQPQHF
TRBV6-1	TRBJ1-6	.	CASSESSGRGVYNSPLHF
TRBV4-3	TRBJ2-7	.	CASSRIAQSSYEQYF
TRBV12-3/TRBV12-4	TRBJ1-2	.	CASSLDRVRGYTF
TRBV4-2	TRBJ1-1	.	CASSLLPGNTEAFF
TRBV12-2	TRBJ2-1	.	CASRLAVRGRGNNEQFF
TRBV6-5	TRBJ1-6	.	CASSQVDRGRSPLHF
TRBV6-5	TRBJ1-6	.	CASSYGGALSPLHF
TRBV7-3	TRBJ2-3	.	CASSTGGPGTDTQYF
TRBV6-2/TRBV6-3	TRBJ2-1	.	CASSYETSSQFF
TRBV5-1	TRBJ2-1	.	CASSLALGRDEQFF
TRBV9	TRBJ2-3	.	CASSVGQGLGTDTQYF
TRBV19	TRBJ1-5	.	CASTTGGGNQPQHF
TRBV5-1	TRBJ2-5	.	CASSKIAGGQETQYF
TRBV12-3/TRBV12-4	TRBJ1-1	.	CASSLDLTTEAFF
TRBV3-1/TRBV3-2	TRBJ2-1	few	CASSLSGLAGQNEQFF
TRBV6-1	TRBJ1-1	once	CASSEAQGQTEAFF
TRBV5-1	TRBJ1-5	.	CASSLYPVTQGRYSNQPQHF
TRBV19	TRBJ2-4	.	CASSIVGTPALQYF
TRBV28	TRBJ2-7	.	CASSQPGPGSSYEQYF
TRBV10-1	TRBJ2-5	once	CASTTKGRETQYF
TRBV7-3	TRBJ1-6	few	CASSLMAGQNSPLHF
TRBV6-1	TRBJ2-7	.	CASSEGGTVREQYF